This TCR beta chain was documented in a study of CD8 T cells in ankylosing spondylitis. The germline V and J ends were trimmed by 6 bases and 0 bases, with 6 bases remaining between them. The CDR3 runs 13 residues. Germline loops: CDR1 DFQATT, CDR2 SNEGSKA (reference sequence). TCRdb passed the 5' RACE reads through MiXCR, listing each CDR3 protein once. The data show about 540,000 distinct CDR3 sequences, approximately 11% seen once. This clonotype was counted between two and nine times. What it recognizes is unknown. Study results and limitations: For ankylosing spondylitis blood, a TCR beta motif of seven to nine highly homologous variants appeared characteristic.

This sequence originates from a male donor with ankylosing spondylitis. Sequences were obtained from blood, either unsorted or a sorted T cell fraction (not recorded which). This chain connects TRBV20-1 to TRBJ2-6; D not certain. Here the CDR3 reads CSAIVSGANVLTF. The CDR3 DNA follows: TGCAGTGCCATAGTCTCTGGGGCCAACGTCCTGACTTTC.